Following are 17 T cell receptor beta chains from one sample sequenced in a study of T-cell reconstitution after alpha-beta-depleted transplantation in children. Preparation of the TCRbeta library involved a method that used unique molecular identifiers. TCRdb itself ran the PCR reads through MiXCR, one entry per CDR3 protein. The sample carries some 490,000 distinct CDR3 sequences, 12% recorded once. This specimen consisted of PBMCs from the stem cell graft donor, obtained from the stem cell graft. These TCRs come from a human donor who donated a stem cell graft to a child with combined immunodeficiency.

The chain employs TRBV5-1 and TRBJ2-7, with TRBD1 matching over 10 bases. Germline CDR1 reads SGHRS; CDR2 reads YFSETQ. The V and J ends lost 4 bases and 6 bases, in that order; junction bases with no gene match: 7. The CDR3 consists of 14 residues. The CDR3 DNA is TGCGCCAGCAGCATCCGACAGGGGGCGGGCGAGCAGTACTTC. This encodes CASSIRQGAGEQYF.

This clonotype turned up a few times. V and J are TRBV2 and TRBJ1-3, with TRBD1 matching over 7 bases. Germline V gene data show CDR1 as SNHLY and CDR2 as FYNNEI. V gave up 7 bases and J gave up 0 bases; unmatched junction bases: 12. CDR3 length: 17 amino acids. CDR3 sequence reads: CASNWIGQAGSGNTIYF. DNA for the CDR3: TGTGCCAGCAATTGGATCGGACAGGCTGGCTCTGGAAACACCATATATTTT.

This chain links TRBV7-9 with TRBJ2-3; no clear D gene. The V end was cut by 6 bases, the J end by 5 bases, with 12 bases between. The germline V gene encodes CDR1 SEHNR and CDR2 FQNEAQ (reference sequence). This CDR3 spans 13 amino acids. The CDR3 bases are TGTGCCAGCAGTTTGGCGTGGGGAGATACGCAGTATTTT. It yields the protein CASSLAWGDTQYF.

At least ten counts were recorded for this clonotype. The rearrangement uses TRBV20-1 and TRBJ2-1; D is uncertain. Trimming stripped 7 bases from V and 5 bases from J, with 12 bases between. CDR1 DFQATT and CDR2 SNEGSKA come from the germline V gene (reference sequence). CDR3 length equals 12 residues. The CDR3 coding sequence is TGCAGTGGGGGTAGCTTGGACAATGAGCAGTTCTTC. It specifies CSGGSLDNEQFF.

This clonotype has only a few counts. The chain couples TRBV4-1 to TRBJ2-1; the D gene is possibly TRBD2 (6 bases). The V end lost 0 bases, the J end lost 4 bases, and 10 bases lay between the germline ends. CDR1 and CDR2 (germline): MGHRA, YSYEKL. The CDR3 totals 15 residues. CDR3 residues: CASSQERGDYNEQFF. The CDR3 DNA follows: TGCGCCAGCAGCCAAGAGCGGGGAGATTACAATGAGCAGTTCTTC.

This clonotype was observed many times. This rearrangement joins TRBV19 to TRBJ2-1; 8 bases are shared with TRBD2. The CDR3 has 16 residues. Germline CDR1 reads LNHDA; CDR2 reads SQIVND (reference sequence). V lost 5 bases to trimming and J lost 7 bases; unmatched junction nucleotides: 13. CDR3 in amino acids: CASSRIGTRGENEQFF. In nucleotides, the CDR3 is TGTGCCAGTAGTCGAATAGGGACTAGGGGGGAGAATGAGCAGTTCTTC.

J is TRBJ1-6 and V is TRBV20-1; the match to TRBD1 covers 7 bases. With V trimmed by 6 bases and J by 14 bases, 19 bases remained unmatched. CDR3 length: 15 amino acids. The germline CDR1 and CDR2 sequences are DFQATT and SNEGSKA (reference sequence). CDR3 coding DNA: TGCAGTGCGTCGCTGAGCGCGACAGGGCATCGGTCCCTCCACTTT. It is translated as CSASLSATGHRSLHF.

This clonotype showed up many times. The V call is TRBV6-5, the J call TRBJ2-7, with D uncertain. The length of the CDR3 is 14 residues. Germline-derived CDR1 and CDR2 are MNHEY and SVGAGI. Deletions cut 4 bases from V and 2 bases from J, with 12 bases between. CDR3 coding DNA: TGTGCCAGCAGTTTTTCAAAAGACACCTACGAGCAGTACTTC. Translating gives CASSFSKDTYEQYF.

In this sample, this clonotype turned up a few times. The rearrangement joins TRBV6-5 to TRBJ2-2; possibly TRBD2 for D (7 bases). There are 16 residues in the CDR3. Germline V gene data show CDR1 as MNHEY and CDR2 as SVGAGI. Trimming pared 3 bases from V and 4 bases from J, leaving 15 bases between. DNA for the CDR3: TGTGCCAGCAGTTATGAGGGGGGGGGTGGCACCGGGGAGCTGTTTTTT. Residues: CASSYEGGGGTGELFF.

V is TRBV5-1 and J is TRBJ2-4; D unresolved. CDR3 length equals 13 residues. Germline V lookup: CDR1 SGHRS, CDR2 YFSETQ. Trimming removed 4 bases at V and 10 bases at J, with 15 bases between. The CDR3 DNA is TGCGCCAGCAGCCCAGACCAATTCCCAATTCAGTACTTC. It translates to CASSPDQFPIQYF.

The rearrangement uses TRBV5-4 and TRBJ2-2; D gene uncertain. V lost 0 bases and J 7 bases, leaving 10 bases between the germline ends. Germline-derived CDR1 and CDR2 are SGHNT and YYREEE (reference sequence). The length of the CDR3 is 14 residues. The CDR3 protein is CASSLVGQSGELFF. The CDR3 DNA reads TGTGCCAGCAGCTTGGTCGGCCAGAGCGGGGAGCTGTTTTTT.

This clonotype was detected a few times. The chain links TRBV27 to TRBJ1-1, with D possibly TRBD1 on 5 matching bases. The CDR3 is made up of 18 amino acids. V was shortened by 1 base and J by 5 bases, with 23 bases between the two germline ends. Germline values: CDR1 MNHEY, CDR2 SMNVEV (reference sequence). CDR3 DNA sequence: TGTGCCAGCAGTTTATACCTCCCGGGACTCCCCGCGGGAACTGAAGCTTTCTTT. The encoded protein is CASSLYLPGLPAGTEAFF.

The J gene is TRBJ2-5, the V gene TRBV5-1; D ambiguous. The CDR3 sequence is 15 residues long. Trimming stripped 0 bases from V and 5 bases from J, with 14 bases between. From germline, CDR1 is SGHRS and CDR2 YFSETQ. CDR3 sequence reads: CASSLGASTSETQYF. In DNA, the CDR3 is TGCGCCAGCAGCTTGGGGGCGTCTACTTCGGAGACCCAGTACTTC.

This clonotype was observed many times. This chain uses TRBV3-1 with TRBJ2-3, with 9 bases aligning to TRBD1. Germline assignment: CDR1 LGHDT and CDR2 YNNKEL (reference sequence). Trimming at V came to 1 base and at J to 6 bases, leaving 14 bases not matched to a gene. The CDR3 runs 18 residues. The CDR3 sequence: CASSQGRGGDRDVDTQYF. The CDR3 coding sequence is TGTGCCAGCAGCCAAGGGCGAGGCGGGGACAGGGATGTGGATACGCAGTATTTT.

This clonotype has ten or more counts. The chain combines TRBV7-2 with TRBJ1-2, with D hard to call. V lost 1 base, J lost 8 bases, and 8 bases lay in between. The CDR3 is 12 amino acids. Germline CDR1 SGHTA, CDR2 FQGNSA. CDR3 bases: TGTGCCAGCAGCTTAGATCTTAGCGGCTACACCTTC. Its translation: CASSLDLSGYTF.

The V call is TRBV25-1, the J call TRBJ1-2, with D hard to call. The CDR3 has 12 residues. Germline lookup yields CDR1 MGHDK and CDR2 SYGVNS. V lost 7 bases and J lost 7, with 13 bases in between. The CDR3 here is CASTRDGSGYTF. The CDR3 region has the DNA TGTGCCAGCACTCGCGACGGTTCTGGCTACACCTTC.

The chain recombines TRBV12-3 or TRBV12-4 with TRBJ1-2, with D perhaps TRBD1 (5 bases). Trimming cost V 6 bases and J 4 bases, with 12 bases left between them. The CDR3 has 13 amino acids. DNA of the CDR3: TGTGCCAGCAGCCCCGGGGGTTTCTATGGCTACACCTTC. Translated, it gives CASSPGGFYGYTF.